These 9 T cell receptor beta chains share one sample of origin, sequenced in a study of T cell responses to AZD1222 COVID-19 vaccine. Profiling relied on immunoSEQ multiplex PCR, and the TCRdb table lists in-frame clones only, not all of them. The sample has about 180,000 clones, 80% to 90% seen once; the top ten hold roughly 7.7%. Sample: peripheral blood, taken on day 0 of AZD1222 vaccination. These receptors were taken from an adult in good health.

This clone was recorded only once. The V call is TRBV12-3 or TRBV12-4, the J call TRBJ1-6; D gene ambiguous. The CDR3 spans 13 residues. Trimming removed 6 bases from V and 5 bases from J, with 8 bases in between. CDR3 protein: CASRRDNNSPLHF. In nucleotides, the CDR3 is TGTGCCAGCAGACGCGATAATAATTCACCCCTCCACTTT.

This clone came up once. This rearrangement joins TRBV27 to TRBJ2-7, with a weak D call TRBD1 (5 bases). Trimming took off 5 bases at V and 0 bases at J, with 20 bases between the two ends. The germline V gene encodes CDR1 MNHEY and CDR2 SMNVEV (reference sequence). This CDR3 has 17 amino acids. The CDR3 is CASSLTRQRFFSYEQYF. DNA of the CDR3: TGTGCCAGCAGTCTTACCCGACAGCGCTTTTTCTCCTACGAGCAGTACTTC.

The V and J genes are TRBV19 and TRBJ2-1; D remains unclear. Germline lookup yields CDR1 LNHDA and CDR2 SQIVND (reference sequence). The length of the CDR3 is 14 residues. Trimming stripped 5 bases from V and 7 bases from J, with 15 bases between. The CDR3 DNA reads TGTGCCAGTAGTGGTGTAGGTATATGGAATGAGCAGTTCTTC. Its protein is CASSGVGIWNEQFF.

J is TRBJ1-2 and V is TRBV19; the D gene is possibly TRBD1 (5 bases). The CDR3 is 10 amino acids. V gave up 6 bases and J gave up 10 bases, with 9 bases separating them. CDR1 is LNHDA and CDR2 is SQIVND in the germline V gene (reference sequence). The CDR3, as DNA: TGTGCCAGTAGAGACAGTGACTACACCTTC. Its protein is CASRDSDYTF.

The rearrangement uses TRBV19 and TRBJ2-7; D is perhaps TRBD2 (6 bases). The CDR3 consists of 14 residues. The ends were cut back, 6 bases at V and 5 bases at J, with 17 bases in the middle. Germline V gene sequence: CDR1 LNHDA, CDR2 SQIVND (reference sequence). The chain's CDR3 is CASRARDLPNEQYF. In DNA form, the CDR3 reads TGTGCCAGTAGGGCCCGGGACTTACCAAACGAGCAGTACTTC.

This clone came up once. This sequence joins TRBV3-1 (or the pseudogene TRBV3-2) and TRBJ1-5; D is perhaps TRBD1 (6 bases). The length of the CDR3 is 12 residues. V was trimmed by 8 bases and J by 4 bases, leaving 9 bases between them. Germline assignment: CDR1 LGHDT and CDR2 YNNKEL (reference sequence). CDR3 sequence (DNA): TGTGCCAGCCGGGGGCCAAATCAGCCCCAGCATTTT. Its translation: CASRGPNQPQHF.

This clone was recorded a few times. The CDR3 region is CASSLELFTEAFF. The DNA for the CDR3 is TGTGCCAGCAGCTTAGAGTTATTCACTGAAGCTTTCTTT. J is TRBJ1-1 and V is TRBV7-2; D is ambiguous. The CDR3 contains 13 residues. Germline V gives CDR1 SGHTA, CDR2 FQGNSA. V lost 1 base to trimming and J lost 4 bases, with 7 bases between them.

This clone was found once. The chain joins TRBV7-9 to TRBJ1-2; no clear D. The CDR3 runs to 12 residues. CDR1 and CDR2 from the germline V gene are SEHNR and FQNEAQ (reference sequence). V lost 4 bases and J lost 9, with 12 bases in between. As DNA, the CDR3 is TGTGCCAGCAGCTCAGGCATGGGGAGCTACACCTTC. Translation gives CASSSGMGSYTF.

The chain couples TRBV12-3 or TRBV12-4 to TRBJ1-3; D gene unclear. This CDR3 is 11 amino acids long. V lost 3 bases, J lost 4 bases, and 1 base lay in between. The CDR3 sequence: CASSFGNTIYF. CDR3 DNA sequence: TGTGCCAGCAGTTTCGGAAACACCATATATTTT.